This TCR beta chain emerged from a study of shared clonotypes between healthy human individuals. Study findings and constraints: Although depth was large, rarefaction showed that sequencing of the sorted subsets was incomplete. Only blood was sampled, and tissue TCR repertoires likely differ from blood ones.

Worth noting for this clone: Its cognate antigen is unknown.

Here immunoSEQ multiplex PCR was the method, and the copy in TCRdb shows in-frame clones only, minus some. Altogether 600,000 to 800,000 clones are present, over 55% being singletons, with the ten largest covering around 1.8%. The source of this sequence is a woman in her twenties or thirties in good health. The sequencing sample was made of memory CD4+ T cells sorted from blood. Subset indicated: CD45RA-negative fraction.

The CDR3 DNA reads TGTGCCAGCAGCAGGGGTCGGGGGCCCGAAGAAAAACTGTTTTTT. Translating it yields CASSRGRGPEEKLFF. V usage is TRBV7-8 and J usage is TRBJ1-4; possible D gene TRBD1, 6 bases. The germline V gene has CDR1 SGHVS and CDR2 FQNEAQ. The V end lost 5 bases, the J end lost 8 bases, and 18 bases lay between the germline ends. This CDR3 is built from 15 residues.